The rows below give T cell receptor beta chains drawn from one sample of a study of T-cell reconstitution after alpha-beta-depleted transplantation in children. TCRdb independently ran MiXCR on the PCR reads; one entry per CDR3 protein. In the table there are about 110,000 distinct CDR3 sequences, about 9.3% of which are singletons. This sample comprised PBMCs, obtained before TCRalphabeta/CD19-depleted stem cell transplant. These receptors originate from a boy aged 2 to 10 with acute lymphoblastic leukemia, due to receive a stem cell transplant. The CDR3 runs from the conserved cysteine through the conserved F or W. The D gene is left open where the match is weak. Only some rows state a clone size, as once, few, many or a class for expanded clones.

d_call	j_call	v_call	clone_size	cdr3_aa	cdr3_nt
NA	TRBJ2-1	TRBV19	few	CASSRRTEYNEQFF	TGTGCCAGTAGTAGAAGGACAGAGTACAATGAGCAGTTCTTC
NA	TRBJ1-1	TRBV6-6	many	CASGSWNTEAFF	TGTGCCAGCGGGTCATGGAACACTGAAGCTTTCTTT
NA	TRBJ1-6	TRBV20-1	NA	CSASGGAVGSPLHF	TGCAGTGCTAGTGGGGGGGCGGTTGGTTCACCCCTCCACTTT
NA	TRBJ2-2	TRBV7-6	NA	CASSRNYPNTGELFF	TGTGCCAGCAGCCGAAACTATCCGAACACCGGGGAGCTGTTTTTT
TRBD2	TRBJ2-7	TRBV7-9	many	CASSLGGGGRRSYEQYF	TGTGCCAGCAGCTTAGGAGGCGGGGGTCGTAGGTCCTACGAGCAGTACTTC
TRBD2	TRBJ2-2	TRBV20-1	few	CSARDRLAVNTGELFF	TGCAGTGCTAGAGATAGGCTAGCGGTTAACACCGGGGAGCTGTTTTTT
NA	TRBJ2-7	TRBV25-1	large	CASSEMKRASYEQYF	TGTGCCAGCAGTGAGATGAAGCGGGCCTCCTACGAGCAGTACTTC
NA	TRBJ2-7	TRBV5-2	NA	CAMGPGLGLIPGLARDYEQYF	TGTGCCATGGGCCCGGGTCTGGGCCTGATACCGGGACTAGCGAGAGACTACGAGCAGTACTTC
NA	TRBJ2-1	TRBV25-1	few	CASSEWGSGLIKHNEQFF	TGTGCCAGCAGTGAATGGGGAAGCGGGCTCATAAAACACAATGAGCAGTTCTTC
NA	TRBJ2-7	TRBV6-2/TRBV6-3	NA	CASSYKTYEQYF	TGTGCCAGCAGTTACAAGACCTACGAGCAGTACTTC
NA	TRBJ1-4	TRBV4-1	few	CASSPGWTATNEKLFF	TGCGCCAGCAGCCCAGGGTGGACTGCAACTAATGAAAAACTGTTTTTT
NA	TRBJ2-1	TRBV6-1	NA	CASGVMDRTGEQFF	TGTGCCAGCGGGGTGATGGACAGAACGGGGGAGCAGTTCTTC
NA	TRBJ1-1	TRBV5-1	few	CASSLVIGTGNTEAFF	TGCGCCAGCAGCTTGGTAATTGGGACGGGGAACACTGAAGCTTTCTTT
TRBD1	TRBJ1-2	TRBV6-5	few	CATLRTGYGYTF	TGTGCCACCCTTCGGACAGGGTATGGCTACACCTTC
TRBD1	TRBJ1-5	TRBV30	NA	CAWSSGGGQPQHF	TGTGCCTGGAGTTCAGGGGGTGGTCAGCCCCAGCATTTT
NA	TRBJ1-3	TRBV30	NA	CAWSPPRTAGNTIYF	TGTGCCTGGAGCCCCCCCAGGACAGCTGGAAACACCATATATTTT
NA	TRBJ2-1	TRBV5-6	NA	CASSLWAGPPYNEQFF	TGTGCCAGCAGCTTGTGGGCGGGACCGCCTTACAATGAGCAGTTCTTC
TRBD1	TRBJ1-2	TRBV12-3/TRBV12-4	NA	CASSLRLNVEGQGGNGYTF	TGTGCCAGCAGTTTACGTTTGAACGTCGAGGGACAGGGAGGAAACGGCTACACCTTC
NA	TRBJ1-1	TRBV5-1	many	CASSLGAATEAFF	TGCGCCAGCAGCTTGGGGGCTGCCACTGAAGCTTTCTTT
NA	TRBJ1-1	TRBV20-1	few	CSAGSERSLSTEAFF	TGCAGTGCTGGCTCAGAGAGGAGCCTGTCCACTGAAGCTTTCTTT
TRBD1	TRBJ2-7	TRBV18	few	CASSQPGQGTYEQYF	TGTGCCAGCTCACAGCCGGGACAGGGTACCTACGAGCAGTACTTC
TRBD2	TRBJ2-1	TRBV7-8	many	CASSLLGSGRESSYNEQFF	TGTGCCAGCAGCTTATTAGGTAGCGGGAGGGAGAGCTCCTACAATGAGCAGTTCTTC
NA	TRBJ2-1	TRBV5-1	few	CASRNRLVGYNEQFF	TGCGCCAGCAGGAACAGACTAGTTGGCTACAATGAGCAGTTCTTC
NA	TRBJ1-1	TRBV12-3/TRBV12-4	many	CASSLVPVRQAEAFF	TGTGCCAGCAGTTTAGTACCGGTTCGGCAGGCTGAAGCTTTCTTT
NA	TRBJ1-5	TRBV27	many	CASSLLSNQPQHF	TGTGCCAGCAGTTTACTTAGCAATCAGCCCCAGCATTTT
NA	TRBJ2-2	TRBV5-1	many	CASSLHSQGGELFF	TGCGCCAGCAGCTTGCACTCCCAGGGCGGGGAGCTGTTTTTT
TRBD1	TRBJ1-1	TRBV29-1	NA	CSVARQGATEAFF	TGCAGCGTAGCCCGACAGGGCGCCACTGAAGCTTTCTTT
NA	TRBJ1-1	TRBV29-1	NA	CSVELQKTGWNTEAFF	TGCAGCGTTGAACTCCAAAAAACAGGGTGGAACACTGAAGCTTTCTTT
NA	TRBJ2-7	TRBV10-3	NA	CAIGGYEQYF	TGTGCCATCGGGGGGTACGAGCAGTACTTC
NA	TRBJ1-4	TRBV30	few	CAWSDPRRGEKLFF	TGTGCCTGGAGTGACCCCAGAAGGGGTGAAAAACTGTTTTTT
TRBD1	TRBJ2-1	TRBV6-5	few	CASSLDRGTEQFF	TGTGCCAGCAGTTTAGACAGGGGGACGGAGCAGTTCTTC
TRBD1	TRBJ2-1	TRBV5-1	many	CASSLGGTGVNEQFF	TGCGCCAGCAGCTTGGGCGGGACAGGGGTCAATGAGCAGTTCTTC
TRBD2	TRBJ2-7	TRBV12-3/TRBV12-4	NA	CASSLNSGREVHF	TGTGCCAGCAGTTTAAATAGCGGGAGAGAGGTGCACTTC
TRBD1	TRBJ2-7	TRBV2	many	CASKAFKGAEGEQYF	TGTGCCAGCAAGGCGTTTAAGGGGGCAGAGGGCGAGCAGTACTTC
TRBD1	TRBJ1-1	TRBV5-1	NA	CASSFRTGQGTEAFF	TGCGCCAGCAGTTTTAGGACAGGGCAAGGAACTGAAGCTTTCTTT
NA	TRBJ1-2	TRBV3-1	few	CASSQEVRAYGYTF	TGTGCCAGCAGCCAGGAGGTCAGGGCCTATGGCTACACCTTC
TRBD2	TRBJ2-3	TRBV15	NA	CATSNPPLAGVLDTQYF	TGTGCCACCAGCAACCCCCCCCTAGCGGGAGTTTTGGATACGCAGTATTTT
TRBD2	TRBJ2-2	TRBV6-5	few	CASSYGPGGGDPNTGELFF	TGTGCCAGCAGTTACGGGCCTGGCGGGGGAGACCCGAACACCGGGGAGCTGTTTTTT
TRBD2	TRBJ2-3	TRBV11-3	once	CASSLVGGGGSDTQYF	TGTGCCAGCAGCTTAGTTGGCGGGGGGGGCTCAGATACGCAGTATTTT
NA	TRBJ2-7	TRBV28	few	CASSLGGAGGPYEQYF	TGTGCCAGCAGTTTAGGGGGGGCAGGGGGACCCTACGAGCAGTACTTC
NA	TRBJ2-7	TRBV5-5	few	CASSLGQHLYEQYF	TGTGCCAGCAGCTTAGGACAGCACCTTTACGAGCAGTACTTC
NA	TRBJ2-7	TRBV29-1	few	CSVEAREPYEQYF	TGCAGCGTTGAGGCCAGGGAGCCCTACGAGCAGTACTTC
NA	TRBJ1-3	TRBV25-1	few	CASRGGQKFGNTIYF	TGTGCCAGCAGGGGGGGCCAGAAGTTTGGAAACACCATATATTTT
NA	TRBJ1-2	TRBV9	few	CASSETANYGYTF	TGTGCCAGCAGCGAGACAGCTAACTATGGCTACACCTTC
TRBD1	TRBJ2-4	TRBV5-1	many	CASSLEGDSRVGIQYF	TGCGCCAGCAGCTTAGAGGGGGACAGCCGAGTGGGCATTCAGTACTTC
NA	TRBJ2-1	TRBV4-1	NA	CASSQDEGGGYNEQFF	TGCGCCAGCAGCCAAGATGAGGGAGGGGGGTACAATGAGCAGTTCTTC
NA	TRBJ2-7	TRBV5-1	NA	CASSLRLGRDEQYF	TGCGCCAGCAGCCTCCGTCTTGGCAGGGACGAGCAGTACTTC
NA	TRBJ2-7	TRBV7-9	many	CASSLRGELYEQYF	TGTGCCAGCAGCTTGAGGGGAGAGCTCTACGAGCAGTACTTC
TRBD1	TRBJ1-2	TRBV3-1	few	CASSQSGQGEYGYTF	TGTGCCAGCAGCCAATCTGGACAGGGCGAATATGGCTACACCTTC